Shown below are 19 T cell receptor beta chains from a single sample sequenced in a study of shared clonotypes between healthy human individuals. The repertoire was sequenced with immunoSEQ multiplex PCR; TCRdb's copy has only in-frame clones and lacks some. The sample consists of nearly 1,000,000 clones, more than 75% of them appearing once. The specimen sequenced was memory CD4+ T cells sorted from blood. Subset in this sample: CD45RA-negative fraction. Receptors originate from a young man in good health.

This chain links TRBV2 with TRBJ2-2, with D uncertain. Deletions cut 3 bases from V and 3 bases from J, with 11 bases between. The CDR3 contains 15 residues. The V gene's germline CDR1 is SNHLY and CDR2 FYNNEI. The CDR3 spells CASSETQLDTGELFF. CDR3 sequence (DNA): TGTGCCAGCAGTGAGACGCAGTTAGACACCGGGGAGCTGTTTTTT.

The V gene is TRBV6-6, the J gene TRBJ2-2, with 11 positions matching TRBD2. Germline V CDR1 and CDR2: MNHNY, SVGAGI (reference sequence). This CDR3 has 15 residues. V was pared by 5 bases and J by 6 bases, with 5 bases of the junction left unmatched. CDR3: CASSVLAGAAGELFF. CDR3 nucleotides: TGTGCCAGCAGTGTACTAGCGGGAGCCGCCGGGGAGCTGTTTTTT.

CDR3 amino acids: CASSLQTSGRNEQFF. In DNA, the CDR3 is TGTGCCAGCAGCTTACAGACTAGCGGGAGGAATGAGCAGTTCTTC. The chain links TRBV7-2 to TRBJ2-1; 13 bases line up with TRBD2. Losses at the gene ends were 2 bases for V and 7 bases for J; bases not matched to a gene: 2. The CDR3 is 15 amino acids. CDR1 and CDR2 (germline): SGHTA, FQGNSA.

The gene calls are TRBV5-1 and TRBJ2-3; the D gene is possibly TRBD1 (6 bases). The CDR3 has 15 amino acids. The germline V gene has CDR1 SGHRS and CDR2 YFSETQ. V lost 2 bases to trimming and J lost 2 bases, with 12 bases between them. The CDR3 is CASSFIGQYTDTQYF. CDR3 bases: TGCGCCAGCAGCTTCATAGGACAGTACACAGATACGCAGTATTTT.

The chain employs TRBV10-2 and TRBJ2-3; perhaps TRBD2 as D (6 bases). The germline V gene encodes CDR1 WSHSY and CDR2 SAAADI. This CDR3 has 16 residues. The V and J ends lost 0 bases and 2 bases respectively, with 12 bases between them. The CDR3 protein is CASSESGGAYTDTQYF. The CDR3 DNA reads as TGCGCCAGCAGTGAGTCGGGCGGGGCCTACACAGATACGCAGTATTTT.

This clone has a single count. The CDR3 reads CASSFGDRAEAFF. Here the CDR3 DNA reads TGTGCCAGCAGTTTCGGGGATAGGGCTGAAGCTTTCTTT. The chain joins TRBV28 to TRBJ1-1; D not resolved. Trimming took off 3 bases at V and 6 bases at J, with 11 bases between the two ends. CDR3 length: 13 residues. Germline CDR1 and CDR2: MDHEN and SYDVKM.

This clone was seen just once. The chain carries TRBV7-2 and TRBJ2-7, with D uncertain. Germline V gene data show CDR1 as SGHTA and CDR2 as FQGNSA. V shed 6 bases and J shed 0 bases, with 9 bases lying between them. CDR3 length equals 13 residues. For the CDR3, the DNA is TGTGCCAGCAGACCCGACAACTCCTACGAGCAGTACTTC. Protein: CASRPDNSYEQYF.

The chain combines TRBV28 with TRBJ1-5; D gene unclear. CDR1 and CDR2 (germline): MDHEN, SYDVKM. The CDR3 runs 13 residues. Trimming stripped 5 bases from V and 4 bases from J, with 9 bases between. CDR3 coding DNA: TGTGCCAGCAGTCCCCGCCAGAATCAGCCCCAGCATTTT. Its protein is CASSPRQNQPQHF.

The sample holds a few counts of this clone. V gene TRBV25-1 combines with J gene TRBJ2-1, with 9 bases aligning to TRBD2. V shed 5 bases, J shed 0 bases, and the junction held 8 bases outside the gene matches. Germline lookup yields CDR1 MGHDK and CDR2 SYGVNS. CDR3 size: 17 residues. DNA for the CDR3: TGTGCCAGCAGTTCTAATAGCGGGGGAAGCTCCTACAATGAGCAGTTCTTC. Its translation is CASSSNSGGSSYNEQFF.

V is TRBV30 and J is TRBJ1-4, with D maybe TRBD1 (6 bases). CDR1 GTSNPN and CDR2 SVGIG come from the germline V gene (reference sequence). V lost 2 bases and J lost 7, with 20 bases in between. The CDR3 runs to 16 residues. CDR3 DNA: TGTGCCTGGAGTAAAATCAGGGGCTTTGGGGGTGAAAAACTGTTTTTT. Protein product: CAWSKIRGFGGEKLFF.

The chain links TRBV2 to TRBJ1-6, with TRBD1 as a possible D gene (6 bases). Trimming stripped 7 bases from V and 5 bases from J, with 12 bases between. The germline V gene encodes CDR1 SNHLY and CDR2 FYNNEI. The CDR3 contains 14 residues. CDR3 residues: CASTERGDNSPLHF. The CDR3, as DNA: TGTGCCAGCACCGAGAGGGGGGATAATTCACCCCTCCACTTT.

This clone was found many times. The chain recombines TRBV21-1 with TRBJ2-7; TRBD2 is the table's D call and was not checked against the DNA. TRBV21-1 is shown as a pseudogene. The CDR3 is 12 residues long. The CDR3 nucleotides read TGTGCCAGCCCCCCGGGTAGCTACGAGCAGTACTTC. Translated: CASPPGSYEQYF.

This chain connects TRBV11-1 to TRBJ2-5; tentative D call: TRBD2 (5 bases). V lost 5 bases to trimming and J lost 1 base, with 11 bases between them. This CDR3 region has 14 residues. CDR1 and CDR2 from the germline V gene are SGHAT and FQDESV (reference sequence). CDR3 nucleotide sequence: TGTGCCAGCAGCACCGGCGGGCCCCAAGAGACCCAGTACTTC. Residues: CASSTGGPQETQYF.

This sequence joins TRBV5-8 and TRBJ2-4; 9 positions agree with TRBD1. Germline V gene sequence: CDR1 SGHTS, CDR2 YDEGEE. The trim removed 4 bases at V and 4 bases at J, leaving 3 bases unmatched. The CDR3 totals 14 residues. CDR3 nucleotide sequence: TGTGCCAGCAGCCCCGGGACAGGGAAAAACATTCAGTACTTC. This gives the protein CASSPGTGKNIQYF.

This sequence joins TRBV2 and TRBJ2-4; no firm D call. Between the trimmed V and J ends, which lost 1 base and 1 base, there was a span of 5 bases. The CDR3 contains 14 residues. Germline V lookup: CDR1 SNHLY, CDR2 FYNNEI. The CDR3 nucleotides are TGTGCCAGCAGTGAAGGTGGTGCCAAAAACATTCAGTACTTC. Translated: CASSEGGAKNIQYF.

This CDR3 reads CASTEQGYDLHF. The CDR3 DNA is TGTGCCAGCACCGAACAGGGTTATGACCTCCACTTT. This chain links TRBV6-6 with TRBJ1-6; possibly TRBD1 for D (6 bases). Germline lookup yields CDR1 MNHNY and CDR2 SVGAGI (reference sequence). The CDR3 loop spans 12 amino acids. Trimming shortened V by 7 bases and J by 15 bases, and 16 bases separated the two germline ends.

This clone occurred once. The chain is built from TRBV4-2 and TRBJ2-7; D gene ambiguous. Germline V gene lookup returns CDR1 LGHNA and CDR2 YNFKEQ. Trimming took off 6 bases at V and 2 bases at J, with 14 bases between the two ends. The CDR3 extends over 14 amino acids. The DNA of the CDR3 is TGTGCCAGCAGTTTCAGCCAAACGACCTACGAGCAGTACTTC. It yields the protein CASSFSQTTYEQYF.

V usage is TRBV6-6 and J usage is TRBJ2-2; D perhaps matches TRBD1 (5 bases). The CDR3 covers 15 residues. V lost 4 bases, J lost 1 base, and 10 bases lay in between. Germline CDR1 reads MNHNY; CDR2 reads SVGAGI (reference sequence). CDR3 region: CASSWTQGNTGELFF. CDR3 DNA: TGTGCCAGCAGTTGGACCCAGGGGAACACCGGGGAGCTGTTTTTT.

V is TRBV10-3 and J is TRBJ2-3; D might be TRBD2 (6 bases). CDR1 and CDR2 (germline): ENHRY, SYGVKD. This CDR3 is 14 amino acids long. V lost 7 bases and J 1 base, leaving 12 bases between the germline ends. The CDR3 bases are TGTGCCATCAATCCGGGACTTGGCACAGATACGCAGTATTTT. Its translation is CAINPGLGTDTQYF.